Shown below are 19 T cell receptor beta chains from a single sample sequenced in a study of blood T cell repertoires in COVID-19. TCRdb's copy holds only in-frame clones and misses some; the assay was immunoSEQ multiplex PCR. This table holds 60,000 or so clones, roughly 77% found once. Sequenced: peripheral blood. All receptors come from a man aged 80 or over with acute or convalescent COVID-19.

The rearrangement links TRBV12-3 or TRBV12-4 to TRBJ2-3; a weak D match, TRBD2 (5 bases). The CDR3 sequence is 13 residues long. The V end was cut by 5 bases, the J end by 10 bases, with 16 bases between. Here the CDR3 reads CASSNKDPGAQYF. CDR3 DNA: TGTGCCAGCAGTAACAAGGACCCCGGGGCGCAGTATTTT.

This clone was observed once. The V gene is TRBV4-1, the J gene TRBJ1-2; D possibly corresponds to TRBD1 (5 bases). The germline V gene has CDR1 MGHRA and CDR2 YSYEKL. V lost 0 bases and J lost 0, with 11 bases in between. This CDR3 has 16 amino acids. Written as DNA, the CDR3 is TGCGCCAGCAGCCAAGATTTCGCGGGGGCTAACTATGGCTACACCTTC. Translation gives CASSQDFAGANYGYTF.

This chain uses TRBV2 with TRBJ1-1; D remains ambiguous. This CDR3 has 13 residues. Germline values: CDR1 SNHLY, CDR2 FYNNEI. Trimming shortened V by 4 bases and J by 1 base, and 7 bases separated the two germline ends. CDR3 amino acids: CASSAVENTEAFF. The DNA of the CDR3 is TGTGCCAGCAGTGCGGTAGAGAACACTGAAGCTTTCTTT.

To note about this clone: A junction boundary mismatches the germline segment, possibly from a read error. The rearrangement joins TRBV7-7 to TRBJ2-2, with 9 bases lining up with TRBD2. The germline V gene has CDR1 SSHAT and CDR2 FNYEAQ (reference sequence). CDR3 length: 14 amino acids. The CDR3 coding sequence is TGTGCTAGCAGCTTAGAGCGGGGGGCCGGGGAGCTGTTTTTT. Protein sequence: CASSLERGAGELFF.

The CDR3 protein is CATSREYTGELFF. The CDR3 DNA sequence: TGTGCCACCAGCAGAGAATATACCGGGGAGCTGTTTTTT. The chain combines TRBV15 with TRBJ2-2; D remains ambiguous. The CDR3 has 13 residues. V was clipped by 0 bases and J by 5 bases, with 4 bases between them. Per the germline V gene, CDR1 is LNHNV and CDR2 is YYDKDF (reference sequence).

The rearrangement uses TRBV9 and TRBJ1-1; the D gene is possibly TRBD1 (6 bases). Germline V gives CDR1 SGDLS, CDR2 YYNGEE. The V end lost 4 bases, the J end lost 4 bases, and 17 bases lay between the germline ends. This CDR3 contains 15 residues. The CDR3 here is CASSPRGGEFTEAFF. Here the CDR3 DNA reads TGTGCCAGCAGCCCCAGGGGAGGGGAATTCACTGAAGCTTTCTTT.

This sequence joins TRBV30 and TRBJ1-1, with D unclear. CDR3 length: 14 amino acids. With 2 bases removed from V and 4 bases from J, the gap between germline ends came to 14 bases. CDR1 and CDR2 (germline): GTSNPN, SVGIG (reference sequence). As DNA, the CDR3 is TGTGCCTGGAGTAAAGGGCTCCGGGGCACTGAAGCTTTCTTT. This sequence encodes CAWSKGLRGTEAFF.

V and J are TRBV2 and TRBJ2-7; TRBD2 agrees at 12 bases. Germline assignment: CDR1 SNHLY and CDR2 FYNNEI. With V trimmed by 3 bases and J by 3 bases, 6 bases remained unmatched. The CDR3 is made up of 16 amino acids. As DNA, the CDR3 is TGTGCCAGCAGTGATGGCACTAGCGGGGGGATCTACGAGCAGTACTTC. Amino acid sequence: CASSDGTSGGIYEQYF.

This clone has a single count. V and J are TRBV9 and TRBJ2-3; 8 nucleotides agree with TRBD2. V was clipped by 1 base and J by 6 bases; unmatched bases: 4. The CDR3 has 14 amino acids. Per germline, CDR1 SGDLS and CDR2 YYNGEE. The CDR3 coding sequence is TGTGCCAGCAGCGTACTAGCGGGTGCCGATACGCAGTATTTT. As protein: CASSVLAGADTQYF.

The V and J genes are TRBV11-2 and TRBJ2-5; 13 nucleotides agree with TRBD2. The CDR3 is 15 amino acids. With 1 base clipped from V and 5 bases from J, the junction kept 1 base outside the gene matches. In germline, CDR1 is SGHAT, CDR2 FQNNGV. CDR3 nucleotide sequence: TGTGCCAGCAGCTTAGGGGGACTAGCGGGGGAGACCCAGTACTTC. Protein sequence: CASSLGGLAGETQYF.

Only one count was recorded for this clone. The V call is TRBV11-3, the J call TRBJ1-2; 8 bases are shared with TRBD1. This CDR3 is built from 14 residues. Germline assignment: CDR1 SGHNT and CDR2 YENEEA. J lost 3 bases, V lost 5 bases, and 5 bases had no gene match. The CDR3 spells CASSPGQDDYGYTF. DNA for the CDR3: TGTGCCAGCAGCCCGGGACAGGATGACTATGGCTACACCTTC.

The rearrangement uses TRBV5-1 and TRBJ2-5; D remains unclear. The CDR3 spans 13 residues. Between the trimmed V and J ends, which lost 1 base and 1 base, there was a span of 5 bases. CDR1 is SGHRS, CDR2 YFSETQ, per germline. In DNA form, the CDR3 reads TGCGCCAGCAGCTTGTCGGGCCAAGAGACCCAGTACTTC. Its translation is CASSLSGQETQYF.

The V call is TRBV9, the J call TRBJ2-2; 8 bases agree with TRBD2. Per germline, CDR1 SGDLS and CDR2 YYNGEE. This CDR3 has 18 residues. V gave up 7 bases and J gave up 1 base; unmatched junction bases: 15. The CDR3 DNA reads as TGTGCCAGCGGCGGAAAAGAGCGGGGGAGACGGAACACCGGGGAGCTGTTTTTT. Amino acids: CASGGKERGRRNTGELFF.

The CDR3 is CASSLARGQGQETQYF. The CDR3 region has the DNA TGTGCCAGCAGCTTAGCAAGAGGACAGGGTCAAGAGACCCAGTACTTC. This chain connects TRBV7-9 to TRBJ2-5, with TRBD1 identical over 8 bases. The CDR3 has 16 residues. CDR1 SEHNR and CDR2 FQNEAQ come from the germline V gene (reference sequence). The trim removed 0 bases at V and 2 bases at J, leaving 5 bases unmatched.

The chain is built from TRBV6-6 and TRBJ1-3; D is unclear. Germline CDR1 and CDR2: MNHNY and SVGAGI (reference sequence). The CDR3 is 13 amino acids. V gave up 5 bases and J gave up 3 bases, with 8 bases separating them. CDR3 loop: CASSTTLGNTIYF. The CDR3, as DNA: TGTGCCAGCAGTACGACACTTGGAAACACCATATATTTT.

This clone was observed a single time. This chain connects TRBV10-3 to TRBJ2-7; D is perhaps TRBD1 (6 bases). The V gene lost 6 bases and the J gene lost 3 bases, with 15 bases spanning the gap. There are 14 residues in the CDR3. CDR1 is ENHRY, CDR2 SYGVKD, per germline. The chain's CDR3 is CAIREQGKVYEQYF. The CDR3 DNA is TGTGCCATCAGGGAGCAGGGGAAGGTCTACGAGCAGTACTTC.

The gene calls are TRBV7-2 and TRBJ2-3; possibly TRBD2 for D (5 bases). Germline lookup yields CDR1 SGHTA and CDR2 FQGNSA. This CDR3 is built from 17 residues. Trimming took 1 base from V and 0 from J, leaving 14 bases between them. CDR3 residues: CASSLVGAATSTDTQYF. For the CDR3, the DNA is TGTGCCAGCAGCTTAGTGGGAGCGGCCACTAGCACAGATACGCAGTATTTT.

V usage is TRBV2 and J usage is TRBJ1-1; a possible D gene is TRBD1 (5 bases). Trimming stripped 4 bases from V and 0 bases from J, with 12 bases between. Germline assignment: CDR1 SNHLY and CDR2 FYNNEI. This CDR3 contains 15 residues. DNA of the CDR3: TGTGCCAGCAGTGTGGTACGCAGGGTGAACACTGAAGCTTTCTTT. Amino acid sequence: CASSVVRRVNTEAFF.

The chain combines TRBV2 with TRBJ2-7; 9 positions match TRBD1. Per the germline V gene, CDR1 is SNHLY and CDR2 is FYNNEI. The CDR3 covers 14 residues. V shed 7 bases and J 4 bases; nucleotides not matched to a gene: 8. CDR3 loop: CASTPGQGGYEQYF. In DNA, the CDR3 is TGTGCCAGCACCCCGGGACAGGGAGGGTACGAGCAGTACTTC.